This T cell receptor (beta chain) was identified in a study of OX40 agonist ivuxolimab in advanced cancers. CDR1 and CDR2 (germline): LNHDA, SQIVND (reference sequence). The CDR3 runs to 15 residues. V dropped 0 bases and J dropped 5; count of bases not matched to a gene: 4. The table came from immunoSEQ multiplex PCR; TCRdb's copy has only in-frame clones and leaves some out. The data contain 55,000 to 90,000 clones, roughly 80% of them singletons. Comments on this clone: Its antigen remains unidentified.

Study findings and constraints: Average numbers of expanded clones were greater in CD8+ T cells than in CD4+.

This specimen consisted of CD4+ or CD8+ T cells sorted from blood, obtained in a trial of the OX40 agonist ivuxolimab. This clonotype was obtained from an adult with an advanced solid tumor such as melanoma, head and neck, liver or kidney cancer. The chain has TRBV19 and TRBJ2-5; 9 bases are a match to TRBD2. This CDR3 reads CASSIDLAGLETQYF. The CDR3 DNA reads as TGTGCCAGTAGTATAGACCTAGCGGGGTTGGAGACCCAGTACTTC.